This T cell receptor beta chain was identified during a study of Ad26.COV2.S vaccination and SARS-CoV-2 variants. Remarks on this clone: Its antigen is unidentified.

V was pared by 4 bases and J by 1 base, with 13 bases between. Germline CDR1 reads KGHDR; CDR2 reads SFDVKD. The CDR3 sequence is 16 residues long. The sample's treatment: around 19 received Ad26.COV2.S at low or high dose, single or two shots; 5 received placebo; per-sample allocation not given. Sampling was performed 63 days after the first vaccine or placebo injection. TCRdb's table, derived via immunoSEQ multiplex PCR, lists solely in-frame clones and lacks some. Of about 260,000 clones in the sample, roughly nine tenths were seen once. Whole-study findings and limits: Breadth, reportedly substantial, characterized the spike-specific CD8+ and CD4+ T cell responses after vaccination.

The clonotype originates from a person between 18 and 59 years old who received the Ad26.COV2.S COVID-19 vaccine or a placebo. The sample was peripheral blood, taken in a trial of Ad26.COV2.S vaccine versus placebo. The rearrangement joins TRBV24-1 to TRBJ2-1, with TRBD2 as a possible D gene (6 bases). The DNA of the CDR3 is TGTGCCACCAGTGACCCCGGGACTTTTTCCTACAATGAGCAGTTCTTC. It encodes CATSDPGTFSYNEQFF.